The source of this T cell receptor beta chain is a study of cytomegalovirus exposure and HLA in healthy donors. The primer mix had 60 Vbeta and 13 Jbeta primers. The method was immunoSEQ multiplex PCR; TCRdb's version includes in-frame clones alone and lacks a portion of them. The sample holds about 160,000 clones; roughly 72% are singletons and the top ten take over 6%. The CDR3 totals 17 residues. After removal of 0 bases from V and 8 bases from J, the junction contained 15 bases not matched to a gene. Germline lookup yields CDR1 SGHTA and CDR2 FQGNSA. The receptor comes from a man between 40 and 49 years old in good health and CMV-seropositive. This chain connects TRBV7-2 to TRBJ1-2; 7 bases fit TRBD1. The sequenced material came from PBMCs. CDR3: CASSLALLQRQGGGYTF. In DNA form, the CDR3 reads TGTGCCAGCAGCTTAGCGCTCCTCCAGCGACAGGGAGGCGGCTACACCTTC.